This entry describes one TCR beta chain. No cognate antigen has been identified for it. The sample holds no much larger clone one base away, and base qualities are not on file. Trimming costs V 2 bases and J 5 bases, and their ends lie 12 bases apart. The CDR3 runs 14 amino acids, cysteine and phenylalanine included. CDR3 DNA only is kept here, 42 bases in frame from base 1. From a lookup of the germline V gene, CDR1 and CDR2 are MNHEY and SVGAGI. The library relied on the immunoSEQ multiplex PCR assay. The multiplex PCR relied on a mix of 60 forward primers for TCR Vbeta segments and 13 reverse primers for TCR Jbeta segments. Amplification of the CDR3 region of rearranged TCR beta genes was performed with a multiplex PCR assay on genomic DNA. Amplified TCR beta libraries were sequenced as 87-base-pair reads on the Illumina HiSeq System. The original pipeline was this. Across the 700 or so repertoires, a later analysis counted approximately 83 million unique TCR beta chains, about 10 million of which were shared by at least two donors. A nearest-neighbor algorithm error-corrected the raw reads and collapsed the reads into unique sequences, merging closely related sequences to remove PCR and sequencing errors. Alignment of CDR3 sequences to IMGT reference sequences was used to assign V, D and J gene segments. For a sequence to be retained, at least a six-nucleotide match to both a V gene segment and a J gene segment was required. A rearrangement counted as productive if the CDR3 had no stop codons and remained in frame with V and J, and every other rearrangement counted as non-productive. CDR3 was defined by IMGT convention, running from the second conserved V-encoded cysteine to the conserved J-encoded phenylalanine. Sequences without an unambiguous match to a single V gene segment were excluded from the earlier analysis of approximately 560 of the donors. In an earlier analysis of approximately 500 of the donors, a V segment was called functional when productive rearrangements were above 56.7%, and segregating when the standard deviation between donors exceeded 5%. A statistical classification framework was built to diagnose cytomegalovirus status from the catalog of TCR beta chain sequences. In a later analysis, TCR nucleotide sequences were compared against IMGT/GENE-DB human TR gene sequences so that V and J genes could be assigned. The TCRdist pipeline was used in a later analysis to assign CDR3 sequences and most-parsimonious VDJ recombination scenarios. In a later analysis, every TCR beta chain was defined by the combination of its CDR3 amino acid sequence and its V-gene family, and reads without a unique V-gene family were dropped. A later analysis removed nearly 600 highly shared, low-generation-probability nucleotide sequences to deal with suspected cross-contamination and a sequencing artifact. In a later analysis, a clonal expansion index was calculated for each public chain from normalized within-repertoire ranks of inferred template counts. Generation probabilities in a later analysis came from a VDJ recombination model fitted to out-of-frame rearrangements, and those results were checked against IGoR. In a later analysis, TCR-TCR, TCR-HLA and TCR-CMV co-occurrence was scored with hypergeometric tests, and a repertoire-size bias correction was applied to TCR pairs. To estimate false discovery rates, a later analysis permuted the HLA or CMV assignments 20 times. In a later analysis, co-occurring TCRs were grouped using DBSCAN, with TCRdist sequence similarity added in when clustering inside HLA-allele-positive subsets. Repertoires with fewer than 30,000 or more than 120,000 public chains were left out of co-occurrence clustering, as were four to six repertoires with anomalous nucleotide sharing. TCRdb mirrors the immuneACCESS table, restricted to in-frame sequences. Some clones are absent from its copies; in checked studies, under half trace to an unresolved V gene, and the reason for the others is unknown. That table gives V, J and clone size, and the DNA gave D and trimming. For this sample the table gives more than 150,000 clones, of which around 80% were detected only once. The top ten clones comprise roughly 1.5% of the sample.

The cohort was made up of approximately 670 healthy bone marrow donors. At the time of sampling, every cohort member was nominally healthy, though immune exposures that went unrecorded were likely present. The donor was CMV seronegative and was included in the group of about 350 seronegative cohort members. A peripheral blood sample was provided by each donor, and peripheral blood mononuclear cells were used for TCR beta sequencing. The Qiagen DNeasy Blood Extraction Kit was used to extract genomic DNA from the blood cell samples. The sample is drawn from a study of cytomegalovirus exposure and HLA in healthy donors (dated by TCRdb to 2017 to 2019). Looking at the study overall: An earlier analysis of roughly 570 of the donors reported 276 Gb of sequence data and 117 million unique TCR beta sequences obtained from about 179 million T cells. A separate validation cohort of more than 100 different subjects was used in addition to the roughly 620-subject first cohort. Roughly 5 DR-DQ haplotypes were handled as single units for association and clustering, since linkage in the cohort was strong. The later analysis used no new phenotypic data to find candidate immune exposures, relying instead on TCR beta sequences and their occurrence across donors. Approximately 310 gigabases of sequencing data and roughly 81 million unique TCR sequences made up an early release that covered nearly 650 HLA-typed donors. A later genetic analysis used genome-wide SNP genotypes for about 55% of the 666 donors, treating that subset as a discovery cohort. The study profiled the T cell repertoires of fewer than 850 subjects by immunosequencing and related them to cytomegalovirus serostatus. On average, 235,054 unique TCR beta nucleotide sequences were sequenced per donor among a few hundred genotyped donors of the cohort, with about 17% of those sequences being non-productive. To predict cytomegalovirus infection status, the study brought together high-throughput TCR immunosequencing, statistical association of individual TCRs with disease status, and machine learning. The number of donors typed differed by locus, with roughly 620-630 for A, B, C, DRB1 and DQB1, 522 for DQA1, about 610 for DPA1, and 450 to 480 for DPB1. Every repertoire in the discovery cohort had been generated on one and the same sequencing platform. The aim of the study was to test whether cataloging public T cell receptors could identify signatures of past pathogen exposure. An earlier analysis of 587 of the donors used high-throughput TCR beta sequencing to judge whether each TCR beta V gene segment behaved as functional or pseudogenic. HLA typing included class I and class II loci at four-digit resolution. Donor age, sex, ethnicity and CMV serostatus were compiled alongside the repertoire data. Of the roughly 400 genotyped donors, roughly 85% fell in the genetic ancestry cluster associated with self-reported Caucasian donors. In a later analysis, previously published TCR beta repertoires from more than 500 donors were re-analyzed and high-resolution HLA genotyping was added so that TCR occurrence patterns could be studied.

General conclusions and limits of the study: In a later genetic analysis, fewer N-insertions in productive TCRs were reported among donors in an Asian-associated ancestry cluster than the roughly 700-donor mean. The study gave a list of 150 to 200 TCR beta chains associated with cytomegalovirus. In a later analysis, HLA-associated TCR beta chains were found to be more clonally expanded and to have lower generation probabilities than equally common non-associated chains. Linkage disequilibrium might explain the correlated functional status among segregating V segments, but an unknown experimental factor could not be excluded. The 87-base-pair reads could not distinguish some IMGT-functional V segments, including TRBV6-2 and TRBV6-3, so those segments were excluded. A further reported finding was that TCR beta sequences accurately predicted the HLA-A and HLA-B alleles for most subjects in the first cohort. According to a later analysis, most CMV-associated TCR beta chains appeared to be HLA-restricted, and the HLA associations seemed to be driven largely by CMV exposure. The sequencing pipeline was judged likely to have produced a cluster of highly shared sequence variants as a technical artifact. The authors suggested that the approach could potentially be generalized to other disease states and immunological phenotypes. Roughly uniform sequencing depth across donors was assumed in presence/absence analyses, although this assumption may not hold. When HLA alleles, especially DR and DQ, strongly co-occurred, attributing TCR associations to individual alleles was difficult. A later analysis associated around 16,000 TCR beta sequences with specific HLA alleles at a false discovery rate of 0.05. For the cohort, immune exposure information was limited to CMV serostatus. About 17 rarely observed V segments, including chromosome 9 orphons, were excluded from the earlier analysis of some 590 of the donors because counts were too low. HLA typing was unavailable for some donors at each locus, so association tests used only the typed subset. A few of the identified cytomegalovirus-associated TCR beta chains were confirmed in vitro to be specific for cytomegalovirus antigens. Broadly in line with IMGT annotations, most TCR beta V segments showed up in productive rearrangements about 87% or about 30% of the time in an earlier analysis of around 600 of the donors. In a later analysis, TCR association rates were found to vary across HLA loci, with the most associated TCRs seen for DRB1 alleles and the fewest for HLA-C alleles. Cytomegalovirus status was reported to be diagnosed by the classifier with high specificity and sensitivity in both the original and validation cohorts. In a later genetic analysis, a missense DCLRE1C variant was associated with V-gene and J-gene trimming of TCR beta chains, and the association was replicated in an independent cohort. Most TCR sequences were seen in very few donors, while some public TCRs were found in many individuals. This cohort had only TCR beta chains sequenced, and the lack of alpha or paired-chain data limited which features could be detected. Several of the top co-occurrence clusters appeared to be linked to parvovirus B19, influenza, CMV and Epstein-Barr virus, according to a later analysis.

This receptor was identified in a man younger than 35 in good health and CMV-seronegative. The sequence joins TRBV6-5 to TRBJ1-2, and possibly TRBD1, on 6 matching bases. The specimen was PBMCs. The CDR3 loop reads CASSYSETGYGYTF. The nucleotide sequence is TGTGCCAGCAGTTACAGTGAGACAGGATATGGCTACACCTTC.